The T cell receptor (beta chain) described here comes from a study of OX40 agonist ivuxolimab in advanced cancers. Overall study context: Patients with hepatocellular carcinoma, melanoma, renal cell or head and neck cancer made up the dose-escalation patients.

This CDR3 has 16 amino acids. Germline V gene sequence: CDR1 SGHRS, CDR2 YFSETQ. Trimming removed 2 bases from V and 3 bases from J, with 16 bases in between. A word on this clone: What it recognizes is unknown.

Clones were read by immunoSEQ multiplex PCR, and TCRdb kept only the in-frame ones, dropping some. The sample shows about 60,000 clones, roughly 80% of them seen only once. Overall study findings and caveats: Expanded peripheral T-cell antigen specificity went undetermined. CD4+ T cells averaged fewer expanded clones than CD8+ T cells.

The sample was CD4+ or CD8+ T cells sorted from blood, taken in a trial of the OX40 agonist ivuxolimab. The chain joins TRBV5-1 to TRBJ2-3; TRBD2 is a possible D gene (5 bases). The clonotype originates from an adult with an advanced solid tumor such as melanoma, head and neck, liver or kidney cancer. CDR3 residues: CASSFLGVGETDTQYF. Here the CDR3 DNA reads TGCGCCAGCAGCTTTTTAGGAGTGGGAGAAACAGATACGCAGTATTTT.